Presented here are 14 T cell receptor beta chains from one specimen sequenced in a study of blood T cell repertoires in COVID-19. Sequencing was performed with immunoSEQ multiplex PCR; in TCRdb, only in-frame clones are kept and a portion is missing. Of some 500,000 clones detected, 85% to 90% appear once; the ten largest clones hold roughly 8%. The sample comprised peripheral blood. These receptors all stem from a woman aged 45-59 years with COVID-19, enrolled during active disease.

This chain connects TRBV6-5 to TRBJ2-7; no definite D call. The germline CDR1 and CDR2 sequences are MNHEY and SVGAGI. Trimming took off 0 bases at V and 3 bases at J, with 15 bases between the two ends. The CDR3 has 16 amino acids. CDR3 sequence reads: CASSYSLRTDHYEQYF. CDR3 bases: TGTGCCAGCAGTTACTCGCTTCGAACAGACCACTACGAGCAGTACTTC.

This chain connects TRBV28 to TRBJ2-3; D perhaps matches TRBD2 (7 bases). The CDR3 loop spans 14 amino acids. V was shortened by 2 bases and J by 7 bases, with 13 bases between the two germline ends. Germline V gene sequence: CDR1 MDHEN, CDR2 SYDVKM. The CDR3 bases are TGTGCCAGCAGTTTACCCGGGGGGCTAAATACGCAGTATTTT. Its protein product is CASSLPGGLNTQYF.

The V and J genes are TRBV5-8 and TRBJ2-1; D remains ambiguous. Trimming removed 2 bases at V and 7 bases at J, with 10 bases between. The CDR3 spans 13 residues. Looked up from germline, CDR1 is SGHTS and CDR2 is YDEGEE. CDR3 residues: CASSLPPANEQFF. The CDR3 DNA sequence: TGTGCCAGCAGCTTACCCCCCGCGAATGAGCAGTTCTTC.

The chain's CDR3 is CASSVDGFNQPQHF. In DNA, the CDR3 is TGTGCCAGCAGCGTTGACGGGTTCAATCAGCCCCAGCATTTT. The J gene is TRBJ1-5, the V gene TRBV9; D not certain. Deletions cut 2 bases from V and 3 bases from J, with 9 bases between. The CDR3 has 14 residues. Germline CDR1 reads SGDLS; CDR2 reads YYNGEE.

The chain is built from TRBV10-1 and TRBJ2-7; TRBD1 aligns across 9 bases. Per germline, CDR1 WNHNN and CDR2 SYGVQD (reference sequence). CDR3 length: 14 residues. Unmatched junction bases numbered 4, after V lost 2 bases and J lost 5 bases. The CDR3 coding sequence is TGCGCCAGCAGTGAGGGGACAGGGTACGACGAGCAGTACTTC. The encoded protein is CASSEGTGYDEQYF.

This chain joins TRBV6-5 and TRBJ2-4; TRBD2 is a possible D gene (6 bases). V gave up 6 bases and J gave up 8 bases, with 14 bases separating them. CDR3 length equals 13 residues. Germline values: CDR1 MNHEY, CDR2 SVGAGI. CDR3 residues: CASSQTTGDIQYF. The CDR3 DNA is TGTGCCAGCAGCCAAACAACGGGAGACATTCAGTACTTC.

CDR3 sequence: CASSPPSGDTGELFF. CDR3 DNA sequence: TGCGCCAGCAGCCCCCCGTCAGGGGACACCGGGGAGCTGTTTTTT. The chain combines TRBV5-1 with TRBJ2-2; a possible D gene is TRBD1 (6 bases). The length of the CDR3 is 15 residues. CDR1 is SGHRS, CDR2 YFSETQ, per germline. The ends were cut back, 4 bases at V and 3 bases at J, with 13 bases in the middle.

This rearrangement joins TRBV5-1 to TRBJ2-1, with 7 positions matching TRBD1. J was trimmed by 7 bases and V by 3 bases; bases with no gene match: 7. The CDR3 runs to 14 residues. Germline values: CDR1 SGHRS, CDR2 YFSETQ. This CDR3 reads CASSSRQGPNEQFF. The CDR3 DNA follows: TGCGCCAGCAGCTCGAGACAGGGACCTAATGAGCAGTTCTTC.

The genes are TRBV12-3 or TRBV12-4 and TRBJ1-1, with unresolved D. V gave up 1 base and J gave up 6 bases, with 9 bases separating them. The CDR3 covers 13 residues. The CDR3 reads CASSLGVPAEAFF. The CDR3 coding sequence is TGTGCCAGCAGTTTAGGCGTTCCCGCTGAAGCTTTCTTT.

The chain couples TRBV5-4 to TRBJ1-6; 10 nucleotides align to TRBD1. In germline, CDR1 is SGHNT, CDR2 YYREEE (reference sequence). The CDR3 is made up of 15 amino acids. Trimming removed 3 bases from V and 8 bases from J; junction bases left unmatched: 5. CDR3 DNA sequence: TGTGCCAGCAGCTCGACAGGGGGCAGACATTCACCCCTCCACTTT. It codes for CASSSTGGRHSPLHF.

This chain links TRBV9 with TRBJ2-2; maybe TRBD1 (6 bases). The CDR3 has 15 amino acids. V was shortened by 4 bases and J by 1 base, with 11 bases between the two germline ends. Germline V CDR1 and CDR2: SGDLS, YYNGEE. This CDR3 reads CASSTRDKNTGELFF. CDR3 nucleotide sequence: TGTGCCAGCAGCACCCGGGACAAGAACACCGGGGAGCTGTTTTTT.

CDR3 nucleotide sequence: TGTGCCAGCAGCTTGCCCCGTACAGGGGACGAGCAGTACTTC. Its protein product is CASSLPRTGDEQYF. The V and J genes are TRBV5-8 and TRBJ2-7, with TRBD1 matching over 7 bases. The CDR3 loop spans 14 amino acids. V lost 1 base, J lost 5 bases, and 6 bases stayed unmatched. Germline values: CDR1 SGHTS, CDR2 YDEGEE.

This clone appeared a few times. This chain connects TRBV19 to TRBJ1-2; weak D call: TRBD1 (5 bases). Germline V gene data show CDR1 as LNHDA and CDR2 as SQIVND (reference sequence). The CDR3 has 15 amino acids. V lost 5 bases, J lost 2 bases, and 15 bases lay in between. CDR3 DNA sequence: TGTGCCAGTAGTCTACTGGAGGAGGGGAACTATGGCTACACCTTC. Translating gives CASSLLEEGNYGYTF. Combining the CDR3 with reference TRBV19 and TRBJ1-2 gives the whole variable domain DGGITQSPKYLFRKEGQNVTLSCEQNLNHDAMYWYRQDPGQGLRLIYYSQIVNDFQKGDIAEGYSVSREKKESFPLTVTSAQKNPTAFYLCASSLLEEGNYGYTFGSGTRLTVV.

This chain uses TRBV7-7 with TRBJ2-7; the D gene is possibly TRBD1 (5 bases). The germline gives CDR1 SSHAT, CDR2 FNYEAQ (reference sequence). CDR3 size: 16 residues. Deletions cut 0 bases from V and 0 bases from J, with 12 bases between. The CDR3 region is CASSLADSHYSYEQYF. The CDR3 coding sequence is TGTGCCAGCAGCTTAGCTGACAGCCACTACTCCTACGAGCAGTACTTC.